Listed below are T cell receptor beta chains from one sample, sequenced in a study of siplizumab effects on memory and regulatory T cells. This table comes from immunoSEQ multiplex PCR, and its TCRdb copy is limited to in-frame clones, with some not included. The sample has over 80,000 clones; roughly 90% are singletons. Sequencing input: Tregs sorted from blood. All receptors come from a human donor in good health. Both conserved end residues are part of each CDR3. The D gene is left open where the match is weak. Clone size, where shown, is once, few, many, or a class for clones that have expanded.

D gene: .
V gene: TRBV28
J gene: TRBJ2-7
clone size: .
CDR3 DNA: TGTGCCAGCAGTTCCTGGAGCTCCTACGAGCAGTACTTC
CDR3 protein: CASSSWSSYEQYF

D gene: .
V gene: TRBV4-1
J gene: TRBJ2-2
clone size: many
CDR3 DNA: TGCGCCAGCAGCCAAGGAGCGGGCGGGGAGCTGTTTTTT
CDR3 protein: CASSQGAGGELFF

D gene: TRBD1
V gene: TRBV19
J gene: TRBJ1-1
clone size: .
CDR3 DNA: TGTGCCAGTAGTCCGCGGGACAGGGGTTACACTGAAGCTTTCTTT
CDR3 protein: CASSPRDRGYTEAFF

D gene: .
V gene: TRBV6-1
J gene: TRBJ1-4
clone size: .
CDR3 DNA: TGTGCCAGCAGTACCCAGGGAGGGCTGGAGGAAAAACTGTTTTTT
CDR3 protein: CASSTQGGLEEKLFF

D gene: TRBD1
V gene: TRBV19
J gene: TRBJ2-7
clone size: .
CDR3 DNA: TGTGCCAGTAGTACCCAGGGGGTGTCCTACGAGCAGTACTTC
CDR3 protein: CASSTQGVSYEQYF

D gene: TRBD1
V gene: TRBV10-3
J gene: TRBJ2-5
clone size: .
CDR3 DNA: TGTGCCATCAGTGAGGCCAGGGGGAAAGAGACCCAGTACTTC
CDR3 protein: CAISEARGKETQYF

D gene: TRBD1
V gene: TRBV7-9
J gene: TRBJ2-7
clone size: .
CDR3 DNA: TGTGCCAGCAGCTACGAGGGGGCGCGATACGAGCAGTACTTC
CDR3 protein: CASSYEGARYEQYF

D gene: .
V gene: TRBV18
J gene: TRBJ1-5
clone size: .
CDR3 DNA: TGTGCCAGCTCACTTCTCAGGACAGATCCCAATCAGCCCCAGCATTTT
CDR3 protein: CASSLLRTDPNQPQHF

D gene: .
V gene: TRBV18
J gene: TRBJ1-5
clone size: .
CDR3 DNA: TGTGCCAGCTCCCCGGCCAGGTTTGGGGGTCAGCCCCAGCATTTT
CDR3 protein: CASSPARFGGQPQHF

D gene: .
V gene: TRBV14
J gene: TRBJ2-1
clone size: .
CDR3 DNA: TGTGCCAGCAGCCAAGCTACTGAGCAGTTCTTC
CDR3 protein: CASSQATEQFF

D gene: .
V gene: TRBV6-5
J gene: TRBJ1-2
clone size: once
CDR3 DNA: TGTGCCAGCAGCCCCCGAGGGGGAATCGATGGCTACACCTTC
CDR3 protein: CASSPRGGIDGYTF

D gene: TRBD1
V gene: TRBV4-1
J gene: TRBJ1-1
clone size: .
CDR3 DNA: TGCGCCAGCAGCCCCATACCGGGGACAGGGGGTCTCACTGAAGCTTTCTTT
CDR3 protein: CASSPIPGTGGLTEAFF

D gene: TRBD1
V gene: TRBV7-2
J gene: TRBJ1-1
clone size: .
CDR3 DNA: TGTGCCAGCAGCTCCACAGGGGGCGGAAGTTTCTCTGAGACTTTCTTT
CDR3 protein: CASSSTGGGSFSETFF

D gene: TRBD2
V gene: TRBV5-1
J gene: TRBJ2-5
clone size: .
CDR3 DNA: TGCGCCAGCAGCTTGGCCCGGAGCGGGGAGGTAAACCAAGAGACCCAGTACTTC
CDR3 protein: CASSLARSGEVNQETQYF

D gene: TRBD1
V gene: TRBV5-4
J gene: TRBJ2-2
clone size: many
CDR3 DNA: TGTGCCAGCAGCTTGCGGACAGGGAACACCGGGGAGCTGTTTTTT
CDR3 protein: CASSLRTGNTGELFF

D gene: TRBD2
V gene: TRBV5-6
J gene: TRBJ2-3
clone size: few
CDR3 DNA: TGTGCCAGCAGCTTTAGAACTAGCGGGCTCTCAGATACGCAGTATTTT
CDR3 protein: CASSFRTSGLSDTQYF

D gene: .
V gene: TRBV4-3
J gene: TRBJ1-2
clone size: .
CDR3 DNA: TGCGCCAGCAGCTCCGGGGGGCGAGGCTATGGCTACACCTTC
CDR3 protein: CASSSGGRGYGYTF

D gene: .
V gene: TRBV19
J gene: TRBJ1-5
clone size: .
CDR3 DNA: TGTGCCAGTAGCCCGACAGGCGATCAGCCCCAGCATTTT
CDR3 protein: CASSPTGDQPQHF

D gene: TRBD1
V gene: TRBV6-1
J gene: TRBJ1-4
clone size: .
CDR3 DNA: TGTGTCAGCAGGACAGGGCTCAATAATGAAAAACTGTTTTTT
CDR3 protein: CVSRTGLNNEKLFF

D gene: .
V gene: TRBV7-9
J gene: TRBJ1-2
clone size: .
CDR3 DNA: TGTGCCAGCAGCCGAGGGGTCGCTATGAACTATGGCTACACCTTC
CDR3 protein: CASSRGVAMNYGYTF

D gene: .
V gene: TRBV5-6
J gene: TRBJ2-7
clone size: once
CDR3 DNA: TGTGCCAGCAGCTTGGGGCTGGATGAATCCTACGAGCAGTACTTC
CDR3 protein: CASSLGLDESYEQYF

D gene: .
V gene: TRBV7-2
J gene: TRBJ2-1
clone size: .
CDR3 DNA: TGTGCCAGCAGCCATCCGGGCCGAGGAGAGCAGTTCTTC
CDR3 protein: CASSHPGRGEQFF

D gene: TRBD1
V gene: TRBV7-3
J gene: TRBJ1-2
clone size: .
CDR3 DNA: TGTGCCAGCAGCGTCGACAGGGGTAACTATGGCTACACCTTC
CDR3 protein: CASSVDRGNYGYTF

D gene: .
V gene: TRBV2
J gene: TRBJ1-1
clone size: .
CDR3 DNA: TGTGCCAGCAGCTTCGGCAACAGGAACACTGAAGCTTTCTTT
CDR3 protein: CASSFGNRNTEAFF

D gene: .
V gene: TRBV6-1
J gene: TRBJ2-7
clone size: .
CDR3 DNA: TGTGCCAGCAAAAAGACAGATACCTACGAGCAGTACTTC
CDR3 protein: CASKKTDTYEQYF

D gene: TRBD1
V gene: TRBV11-3
J gene: TRBJ2-3
clone size: .
CDR3 DNA: TGTGCCAGCAGCCGCCGGGACAGGACAGATACGCAGTATTTT
CDR3 protein: CASSRRDRTDTQYF

D gene: .
V gene: TRBV7-2
J gene: TRBJ1-6
clone size: few
CDR3 DNA: TGTGCCAGCAGCTTTAGCGTGGCAGGCCCAAATTCACCCCTCCACTTT
CDR3 protein: CASSFSVAGPNSPLHF

D gene: .
V gene: TRBV28
J gene: TRBJ1-1
clone size: .
CDR3 DNA: TGTGCCAGCAGTTTAAGTAGGGCTGAAGCTTTCTTT
CDR3 protein: CASSLSRAEAFF

D gene: .
V gene: TRBV5-4
J gene: TRBJ1-4
clone size: .
CDR3 DNA: TGTGCCAGCAGCTTGGAGCCCCGGGCCTATAATGAAAAACTGTTTTTT
CDR3 protein: CASSLEPRAYNEKLFF

D gene: .
V gene: TRBV20-1
J gene: TRBJ2-1
clone size: once
CDR3 DNA: TGCAGTGCCAGAAGCCTGAATGAGCAGTTCTTC
CDR3 protein: CSARSLNEQFF

D gene: TRBD2
V gene: TRBV5-4
J gene: TRBJ2-5
clone size: .
CDR3 DNA: TGTGCCAGCAGCTTCGATTCGACTAGCGGGGGGGCTCGTTACCAAGAGACCCAGTACTTC
CDR3 protein: CASSFDSTSGGARYQETQYF

D gene: .
V gene: TRBV19
J gene: TRBJ1-1
clone size: .
CDR3 DNA: TGTGCCAGTAGTTACAATATGAACACTGAAGCTTTCTTT
CDR3 protein: CASSYNMNTEAFF

D gene: TRBD2
V gene: TRBV2
J gene: TRBJ2-1
clone size: .
CDR3 DNA: TGTGCCAGCAGGGGCGGGGGAAGCTCCTACAATGAGCAGTTCTTC
CDR3 protein: CASRGGGSSYNEQFF

D gene: .
V gene: TRBV9
J gene: TRBJ2-2
clone size: .
CDR3 DNA: TGTGCCAGCACCCGTAGCCCAGGGGATGGCACCGGGGAGCTGTTTTTT
CDR3 protein: CASTRSPGDGTGELFF

D gene: .
V gene: TRBV28
J gene: TRBJ1-1
clone size: .
CDR3 DNA: TGTGCCAGCAGTCCTACAGGGTGGTTGGCTGAAGCTTTCTTT
CDR3 protein: CASSPTGWLAEAFF

D gene: .
V gene: TRBV6-1
J gene: TRBJ1-5
clone size: .
CDR3 DNA: TGTGCCAGCAGTGAAGCGGGGTTCGCGCCCCAGCATTTT
CDR3 protein: CASSEAGFAPQHF

D gene: TRBD2
V gene: TRBV27
J gene: TRBJ2-1
clone size: .
CDR3 DNA: TGTGCCAGCGGCGATAGCGGGGGGCGCGCTATGGAGCAGTTCTTC
CDR3 protein: CASGDSGGRAMEQFF

D gene: .
V gene: TRBV6-1
J gene: TRBJ1-2
clone size: .
CDR3 DNA: TGTGCCAGCAGTGGAGGGAAGGGGCAAAGCTATGGCTACACCTTC
CDR3 protein: CASSGGKGQSYGYTF

D gene: .
V gene: TRBV14
J gene: TRBJ1-3
clone size: .
CDR3 DNA: TGTGCCAGCAGCCAAGGGGGGGGTCTACCCATATATTTT
CDR3 protein: CASSQGGGLPIYF

D gene: .
V gene: TRBV30
J gene: TRBJ1-2
clone size: .
CDR3 DNA: TGTGCCAGCAGCCAAGGGTATGGCTACACCTTC
CDR3 protein: CASSQGYGYTF

D gene: TRBD1
V gene: TRBV5-6
J gene: TRBJ1-2
clone size: .
CDR3 DNA: TGTGCCAGCAGCTTACAGGGGCCCCCCCACTATGGCTACACCTTC
CDR3 protein: CASSLQGPPHYGYTF

D gene: .
V gene: TRBV7-9
J gene: TRBJ1-2
clone size: .
CDR3 DNA: TGTGCCAGCAGCTTAGCTGGGGCCCTTTATGGCTACACCTTC
CDR3 protein: CASSLAGALYGYTF

D gene: .
V gene: TRBV5-1
J gene: TRBJ2-5
clone size: few
CDR3 DNA: TGCGCCAGCAGCACGACCGGGACCCAGTACTTC
CDR3 protein: CASSTTGTQYF

D gene: .
V gene: TRBV11-2
J gene: TRBJ1-1
clone size: .
CDR3 DNA: TGTGCCAGCAGCTTTTGGGGCAACACTGAAGCTTTCTTT
CDR3 protein: CASSFWGNTEAFF

D gene: TRBD1
V gene: TRBV11-1
J gene: TRBJ2-7
clone size: once
CDR3 DNA: TGTGCCAGCAGCCCCCTGACAGGGTCCTACGAGCAGTACTTC
CDR3 protein: CASSPLTGSYEQYF

D gene: .
V gene: TRBV19
J gene: TRBJ1-2
clone size: .
CDR3 DNA: TGTGCCACCTCAAGAGGGGGTGGGGACTATGGCTACACCTTC
CDR3 protein: CATSRGGGDYGYTF